This T cell receptor (beta chain) was sequenced in a study of CD8+CD57+ T cells in acquired aplastic anemia. Across the study: Sorted CD4+ and CD8+ cells yielded roughly 3.1 ug of DNA on average. General observations from the study: Patients shared around 31 CD8+ CDR3 sequences with controls.

All patients picked for sequencing had shown, by flow cytometry, an expansion of CD8+CD57+ cells. Profiling of TCR beta VDJ combinations and CDR3 sequences used genomic DNA as template. MiXCR was run by TCRdb on the reads, yielding one entry per CDR3 protein. This repertoire shows roughly 170,000 distinct CDR3 sequences, 45% to 60% found once; its top ten account for 10% to 15%. A word on this clonotype: What it binds is unknown.

This sequence originates from a human donor with aplastic anemia. The sequenced sample was sorted CD4+, CD8+, or CD8+CD57+ T cells (not recorded which) from PBMCs.

The CDR3 loop is CASSWTSGYEQYF. As DNA, the CDR3 is TGTGCCAGCAGCTGGACTAGTGGATACGAGCAGTACTTC. The V and J genes are TRBV7-3 and TRBJ2-7, with 7 bases matching TRBD2. Trimming took 4 bases from V and 4 from J; bases not matched to a gene: 4. From germline, CDR1 is SGHTA and CDR2 FQGTGA. The CDR3 spans 13 residues.